The rows below give T cell receptor beta chains drawn from one sample of a study of blood T cells in healthy people across ages. TCRdb used MiXCR to reprocess the 5' RACE reads, holding one entry per CDR3 protein. The sample has about 800,000 distinct CDR3 sequences, 25% seen once. This sample also belongs to another study, concerning T cells of mothers and their children.

The sequencing input was blood. These receptors were taken from a boy aged 5-17 years in good health. Each CDR3 is given without its conserved first and last residue. For some rows the clone size is stated as once, few or many, or as a class when expanded; others skip it.

V: TRBV10-3; size: few; CDR3: AISDTSSGWDEQF
V: TRBV4-3; size: .; CDR3: ASSPYTGSSYEQY
V: TRBV4-2; size: .; CDR3: ASSQGTGGEDTQY
V: TRBV6-2/TRBV6-3; size: few; CDR3: ASSFGLGYQETQY
V: TRBV4-3; size: .; CDR3: ASSLGTFIYNEQF
V: TRBV20-1; size: .; CDR3: SATDRTHEQY
V: TRBV3-1; size: .; CDR3: ASSQSDIQY
V: TRBV18; size: .; CDR3: ASSMAPGRQETQY
V: TRBV9; size: few; CDR3: ASSVGQSNEKLF
V: TRBV21-1; size: few; CDR3: ASSTGSTAKNIQY
V: TRBV15; size: many; CDR3: ATGNDFNQPQH
V: TRBV5-6; size: few; CDR3: ASSEDRGITGELF
V: TRBV5-1; size: .; CDR3: ASSFGTKAYEQY
V: TRBV28; size: few; CDR3: ASSSPGTGEQETQY
V: TRBV7-9; size: .; CDR3: ASSLLSLLGEQF
V: TRBV28; size: few; CDR3: ASQNNSPLH
V: TRBV27; size: few; CDR3: ASSPRGLNYEQY
V: TRBV7-3; size: .; CDR3: ASSPGQLGLAKNIQY
V: TRBV12-3/TRBV12-4; size: few; CDR3: ASSPIGPYEQY
V: TRBV5-1; size: few; CDR3: ASSFDRGGYT
V: TRBV4-3; size: once; CDR3: ASSQDLGHSYEQY
V: TRBV19; size: few; CDR3: ASSIASGGIGNEQF
V: TRBV29-1; size: .; CDR3: SARQDQGTQY
V: TRBV27; size: .; CDR3: ASSSSLYQETQY
V: TRBV15; size: .; CDR3: ATSRGELLAKNIQH
V: TRBV4-3; size: few; CDR3: ASSQVGRRSVEKLF
V: TRBV7-9; size: .; CDR3: ASSLVRLAGGPDEQF
V: TRBV4-1; size: few; CDR3: ASSQEVLADGYEQY
V: TRBV11-2; size: .; CDR3: ASSLWVAGAKNIQY
V: TRBV12-3/TRBV12-4; size: .; CDR3: ASSKLSTDTQY
V: TRBV29-1; size: few; CDR3: SVVGHLSNTEAF
V: TRBV28; size: .; CDR3: ASEGRVRQVLDYGYT
V: TRBV3-1; size: few; CDR3: ASSPEREGLRESQETQY
V: TRBV9; size: .; CDR3: ASSVEPVSSYEQY
V: TRBV2; size: few; CDR3: ASSVGGHPYEQY
V: TRBV29-1; size: few; CDR3: SVESSGKSDTQY
V: TRBV6-2/TRBV6-3; size: few; CDR3: ASSSQPQH
V: TRBV4-3; size: .; CDR3: ASSQVYGEWDTQY
V: TRBV24-1; size: .; CDR3: ATSDLGGQGIYEQY
V: TRBV4-1; size: .; CDR3: ASSQVASGAYNEQF
V: TRBV7-9; size: few; CDR3: ASSYGSGELF
V: TRBV5-1; size: .; CDR3: ASSWPGGADETQY
V: TRBV5-1; size: once; CDR3: ASSSTGDAPNYGYT
V: TRBV28; size: .; CDR3: ASNNRGGGTEAF
V: TRBV21-1; size: few; CDR3: ACQGASLGSYEQY
V: TRBV6-6; size: few; CDR3: ASSYSRTGSNYGYT
V: TRBV20-1; size: .; CDR3: SAPAGLAFSYEQY
V: TRBV20-1; size: .; CDR3: SAVRNEQF
V: TRBV28; size: few; CDR3: ASSLWTSNEQY
V: TRBV14; size: few; CDR3: ASSQRGVGETQY
V: TRBV12-3/TRBV12-4; size: .; CDR3: ASKPPWGTEAF
V: TRBV28; size: .; CDR3: ASSPTPGQPKETQY
V: TRBV3-1; size: .; CDR3: ASSHYSTDTQY
V: TRBV5-5; size: .; CDR3: ASSLIRGGSNEQF
V: TRBV14; size: few; CDR3: ASGQYTGPYEQY